Following are 5 T cell receptor beta chains from one sample sequenced in a study of T and B cells in COVID-19 patients. TRB rearrangements were amplified by multiplex PCR with BIOMED2 TRB-A/B primers. TCRdb reprocessed the multiplex PCR reads via MiXCR and lists one record per CDR3 protein. In the table there are over 9,500 distinct CDR3 sequences, around 30% of which are singletons. Each TRB amplification used roughly 230-550 ng of genomic DNA from blood. The sample was blood. These receptors all stem from a human donor who had recovered from COVID-19.

This clonotype is medium-sized (0.01 to 0.1%). J is TRBJ2-3 and V is TRBV19, with 9 positions matching TRBD1. The CDR3 length is 14 residues. Trimming at V came to 6 bases and at J to 4 bases, leaving 5 bases not matched to a gene. Looked up from germline, CDR1 is LNHDA and CDR2 is SQIVND (reference sequence). CDR3 coding DNA: TGTGCCAGTAGCCTGGGACAGGGCGCAGATACGCAGTATTTT. Its protein product is CASSLGQGADTQYF.

V is TRBV12-3 or TRBV12-4 and J is TRBJ1-2, with 7 bases that match TRBD1. With 1 base clipped from V and 5 bases from J, the junction kept 7 bases outside the gene matches. The CDR3 contains 15 residues. The CDR3 coding sequence is TGTGCCAGCAGTTTAGGGGCGGGACAGTTATATGGCTACACCTTC. This gives the protein CASSLGAGQLYGYTF.

By sample fraction, this clonotype is medium-sized. This chain links TRBV18 with TRBJ2-2; D is possibly TRBD2 (5 bases). The germline CDR1 and CDR2 sequences are KGHSH and LQKENI. Trimming removed 3 bases from V and 5 bases from J, with 13 bases in between. The CDR3 loop spans 15 amino acids. CDR3 DNA: TGTGCCAGCTCACCGAGGGCCGGGGTAACCGGGGAGCTGTTTTTT. It codes for CASSPRAGVTGELFF.

The V and J genes are TRBV30 and TRBJ1-1; tentative D call: TRBD1 (5 bases). Germline V CDR1 and CDR2: GTSNPN, SVGIG (reference sequence). This CDR3 comprises 16 residues. The V gene lost 7 bases and the J gene lost 0 bases, with 21 bases spanning the gap. CDR3 coding DNA: TGTGCCTCTCGGGACTTCCTTTCGTCCATGAACACTGAAGCTTTCTTT. Its translation is CASRDFLSSMNTEAFF.

The chain links TRBV30 to TRBJ1-2; D remains ambiguous. CDR1 GTSNPN and CDR2 SVGIG come from the germline V gene (reference sequence). The ends were cut back, 3 bases at V and 1 base at J, with 15 bases in the middle. CDR3 length equals 15 residues. The CDR3, as DNA: TGTGCCTGGAGAGGTACAAAGGTCGGTAACTATGGCTACACCTTC. This encodes CAWRGTKVGNYGYTF.